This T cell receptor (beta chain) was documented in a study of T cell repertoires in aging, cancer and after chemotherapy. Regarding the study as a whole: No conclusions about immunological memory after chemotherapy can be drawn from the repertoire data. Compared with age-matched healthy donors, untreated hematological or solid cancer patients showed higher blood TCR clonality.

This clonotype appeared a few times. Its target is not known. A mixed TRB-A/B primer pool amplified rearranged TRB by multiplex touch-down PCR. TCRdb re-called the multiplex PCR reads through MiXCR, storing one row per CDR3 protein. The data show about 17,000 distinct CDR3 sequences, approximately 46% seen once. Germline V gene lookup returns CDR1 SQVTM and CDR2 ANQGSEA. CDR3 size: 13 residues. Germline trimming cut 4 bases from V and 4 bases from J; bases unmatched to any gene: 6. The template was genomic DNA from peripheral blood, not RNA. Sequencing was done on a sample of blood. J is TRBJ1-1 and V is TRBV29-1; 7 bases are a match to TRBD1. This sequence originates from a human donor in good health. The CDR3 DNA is TGCAGCGTTGGGGGGGACAGATCCACTGAAGCTTTCTTT. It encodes CSVGGDRSTEAFF.